The clone carrying this T cell receptor beta chain was found a few times. These data come from a study of identical twins. Germline CDR1 and CDR2: SNHLY and FYNNEI. Trimming took 8 bases from V and 6 from J, leaving 11 bases between them. The CDR3 consists of 11 residues. From the 5' RACE reads, TCRdb called clonotypes with MiXCR, one entry per CDR3 protein. The sample includes 350,000 to 600,000 distinct CDR3 sequences, 11% to 15% of them seen just once. This sample was shared with a second study, whose subject was yellow fever vaccine responses in identical twins.

Input material: CD4+ T cells sorted from blood. The sequence came from a woman aged 18-30 years in good health. This rearrangement joins TRBV2 to TRBJ2-7; D unresolved. This CDR3 reads CASQDPREQYF. The DNA of the CDR3 is TGTGCCAGCCAGGACCCCCGCGAGCAGTACTTC.